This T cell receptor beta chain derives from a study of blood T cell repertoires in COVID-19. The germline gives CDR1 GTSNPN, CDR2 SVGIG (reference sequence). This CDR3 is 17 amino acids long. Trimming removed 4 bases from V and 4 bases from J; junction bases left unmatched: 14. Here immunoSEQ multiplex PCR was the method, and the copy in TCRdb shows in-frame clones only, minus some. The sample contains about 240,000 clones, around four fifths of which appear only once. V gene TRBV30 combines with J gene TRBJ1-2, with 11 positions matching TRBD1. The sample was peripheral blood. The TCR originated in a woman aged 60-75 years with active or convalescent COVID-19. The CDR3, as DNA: TGTGCCTGGACCCGGGGGACAGGGGGATTTTTTGTCTATGGCTACACCTTC. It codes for CAWTRGTGGFFVYGYTF.